This T cell receptor (beta chain) was identified in a study of blood T cell repertoires in COVID-19. The wider study: PBMCs, B-cell-depleted T cells, or T cells provided the cDNA or gDNA that made up the material.

The CDR3 has 17 amino acids. The junction had 9 bases not matched to a gene; V was cut back by 0 bases and J by 7 bases. The germline CDR1 and CDR2 sequences are LGHNA and YSLEER. Per the original data handling: Amplification of reference gene primers provided the estimated nucleated cell counts. The method was immunoSEQ multiplex PCR; TCRdb's version includes in-frame clones alone and lacks a portion of them. V, J and clone size reflect that table, while D and trimming were determined from the DNA. This table has fewer than 150,000 clones, over 60% appearing once. The gene calls are TRBV4-3 and TRBJ1-4; 9 nucleotides align to TRBD1. The material sequenced was peripheral blood. This receptor was taken from a man between 65 and 85 years old with acute or convalescent COVID-19. CDR3 residues: CASSQDNLGQGGEKLFF. The CDR3 DNA reads as TGCGCCAGCAGCCAAGATAATTTGGGACAGGGAGGTGAAAAACTGTTTTTT.